These 17 T cell receptor beta chains share one sample of origin, sequenced in a study of neoadjuvant anti-PD-1 for oral cavity cancer. The method was immunoSEQ multiplex PCR; TCRdb's version includes in-frame clones alone and lacks a portion of them. Of tens of thousands of clones detected, about three quarters appear once; the ten largest clones hold 4.5% to 5%. Time point specified: after neoadjuvant nivolumab, at surgical resection. Sequenced here: PBMCs, sampled after nivolumab (anti-PD-1) treatment. These receptors all come from a person aged 40-85 years with oral cavity squamous cell carcinoma.

V is TRBV7-9 and J is TRBJ2-3; D unresolved. The germline gives CDR1 SEHNR, CDR2 FQNEAQ (reference sequence). There are 15 residues in the CDR3. Between the trimmed V and J ends, which lost 5 bases and 2 bases, there was a span of 14 bases. This CDR3 is CASSPLGRNTDTQYF. CDR3 coding DNA: TGTGCCAGCAGCCCCCTCGGGCGTAACACAGATACGCAGTATTTT. Full variable domain (remainder filled in from reference TRBV7-9 and TRBJ2-3): DTGVSQNPRHKITKRGQNVTFRCDPISEHNRLYWYRQTLGQGPEFLTYFQNEAQLEKSRLLSDRFSAERPKGSFSTLEIQRTEQGDSAMYLCASSPLGRNTDTQYFGPGTRLTVL.

This sequence joins TRBV7-2 and TRBJ1-3, with unresolved D. The V gene's germline CDR1 is SGHTA and CDR2 FQGNSA. Trimming removed 0 bases at V and 3 bases at J, with 9 bases between. The CDR3 has 15 residues. The CDR3 reads CASSLAGGGGNTIYF. CDR3 sequence (DNA): TGTGCCAGCAGCTTAGCGGGAGGAGGTGGAAACACCATATATTTT.

This clone has just a few counts. The J gene is TRBJ2-2, the V gene TRBV5-1, with D maybe TRBD2 (5 bases). The V end lost 2 bases, the J end lost 4 bases, and 9 bases lay between the germline ends. In germline, CDR1 is SGHRS, CDR2 YFSETQ. CDR3 length: 14 amino acids. The CDR3, as DNA: TGCGCCAGCAGCTTCAGGAGCGGCACCGGGGAGCTGTTTTTT. The encoded protein is CASSFRSGTGELFF.

CDR3 DNA: TGTGCCAGTAGTACTGCCCAGATACAAGAGACCCAGTACTTC. Translated, it gives CASSTAQIQETQYF. The chain combines TRBV19 with TRBJ2-5; D is unclear. The V gene lost 4 bases and the J gene lost 2 bases, with 11 bases spanning the gap. This CDR3 has 14 residues. The germline V gene encodes CDR1 LNHDA and CDR2 SQIVND (reference sequence).

The V call is TRBV29-1, the J call TRBJ2-3; D is undetermined. The CDR3 spans 12 residues. Germline CDR1 and CDR2: SQVTM and ANQGSEA. V shed 2 bases and J shed 5 bases, with 8 bases lying between them. The CDR3 DNA sequence: TGCAGCGTTGAAATTCAGCAAGATACGCAGTATTTT. Translation: CSVEIQQDTQYF.

A few counts support this clone. This chain's CDR3 is CASSIDREGNTGELFF. The DNA of the CDR3 is TGTGCCAGTAGTATAGATCGGGAAGGTAACACCGGGGAGCTGTTTTTT. The chain couples TRBV19 to TRBJ2-2; a weak D match, TRBD2 (5 bases). The CDR3 runs 16 residues. Trimming pared 0 bases from V and 2 bases from J, leaving 10 bases between. Germline V lookup: CDR1 LNHDA, CDR2 SQIVND (reference sequence).

The genes are TRBV5-1 and TRBJ1-2; D not resolved. The CDR3 consists of 13 residues. CDR1 is SGHRS, CDR2 YFSETQ, per germline. V lost 0 bases to trimming and J lost 1 base, with 4 bases between them. The CDR3 nucleotides are TGCGCCAGCAGCTTGGACAGTAACTATGGCTACACCTTC. Its translation: CASSLDSNYGYTF.

This sequence joins TRBV2 and TRBJ2-3; no definite D call. The CDR3 has 12 residues. The germline CDR1 and CDR2 sequences are SNHLY and FYNNEI. The V and J ends lost 6 bases and 7 bases respectively, with 11 bases between them. CDR3 bases: TGTGCCAGCAGCCTTAAAAGGAATACGCAGTATTTT. Protein product: CASSLKRNTQYF. Drawing the rest from reference TRBV2 and TRBJ2-3, the complete variable domain is EPEVTQTPSHQVTQMGQEVILRCVPISNHLYFYWYRQILGQKVEFLVSFYNNEISEKSEIFDDQFSVERPDGSNFTLKIRSTKLEDSAMYFCASSLKRNTQYFGPGTRLTVL.

The rearrangement links TRBV7-8 to TRBJ1-3; unclear D gene. V lost 5 bases and J 4 bases, leaving 18 bases between the germline ends. This CDR3 comprises 16 residues. Per germline, CDR1 SGHVS and CDR2 FQNEAQ. The DNA of the CDR3 is TGTGCCAGCAGCCGTAGGCCCGAGGCAGGAGGAAACACCATATATTTT. Translating it yields CASSRRPEAGGNTIYF.

The chain links TRBV30 to TRBJ1-1; a weak D match, TRBD1 (5 bases). From germline, CDR1 is GTSNPN and CDR2 SVGIG (reference sequence). The CDR3 length is 14 residues. With 8 bases removed from V and 1 base from J, the gap between germline ends came to 17 bases. CDR3 sequence: CAINRQSPNTEAFF. The CDR3 DNA follows: TGTGCCATCAACCGACAGAGTCCGAACACTGAAGCTTTCTTT. The full variable domain, rest sourced from reference TRBV30 and TRBJ1-1, is SQTIHQWPATLVQPVGSPLSLECTVEGTSNPNLYWYRQAAGRGLQLLFYSVGIGQISSEVPQNLSASRPQDRQFILSSKKLLLSDSGFYLCAINRQSPNTEAFFGQGTRLTVV.

The chain has TRBV12-5 and TRBJ2-7; TRBD1 aligns across 8 bases. The junction had 8 bases not matched to a gene; V was cut back by 5 bases and J by 5 bases. The CDR3 is 14 amino acids. Germline CDR1 and CDR2: LGHNT and FRNRAP. CDR3 region: CASGVGQGINEQYF. DNA of the CDR3: TGTGCTAGTGGTGTCGGACAGGGAATCAACGAGCAGTACTTC.

CDR3 loop: CASSHDGVNTEAFF. The DNA of the CDR3 is TGTGCCAGCAGTCACGACGGAGTTAACACTGAAGCTTTCTTT. The chain recombines TRBV6-5 with TRBJ1-1; D uncertain. V shed 5 bases and J shed 2 bases, with 12 bases lying between them. The CDR3 consists of 14 residues. Per germline, CDR1 MNHEY and CDR2 SVGAGI.

This rearrangement joins TRBV5-8 to TRBJ1-4; TRBD1 is a possible D gene (6 bases). The CDR3 is 15 residues long. The germline V gene encodes CDR1 SGHTS and CDR2 YDEGEE. V was clipped by 6 bases and J by 1 base, with 13 bases between them. The CDR3, as DNA: TGTGCCAGCATCCACATGACAGGAACTAATGAAAAACTGTTTTTT. It codes for CASIHMTGTNEKLFF.

This chain uses TRBV6-5 with TRBJ2-7; TRBD1 aligns across 7 bases. The CDR3 is 11 residues long. Germline-derived CDR1 and CDR2 are MNHEY and SVGAGI. V lost 6 bases, J lost 13 bases, and 9 bases stayed unmatched. The CDR3 loop reads CASSNRDSYYF. The CDR3 coding sequence is TGTGCCAGCAGCAACCGGGACAGTTACTACTTC.

This clone was counted between two and nine times. This chain links TRBV5-4 with TRBJ2-2; D gene ambiguous. The length of the CDR3 is 13 residues. Trimming took 1 base from V and 5 from J, leaving 6 bases between them. Per germline, CDR1 SGHNT and CDR2 YYREEE (reference sequence). The CDR3 here is CASSLIDTGELFF. CDR3 bases: TGTGCCAGCAGCTTGATAGATACCGGGGAGCTGTTTTTT.

This clone was seen a single time. This chain uses TRBV12-5 with TRBJ2-6; 8 nucleotides match TRBD2. Germline values: CDR1 LGHNT, CDR2 FRNRAP. This CDR3 region has 15 residues. Trimming at V came to 7 bases and at J to 6 bases, leaving 8 bases not matched to a gene. CDR3 loop: CASAAGGGAANVLTF. The CDR3 nucleotides read TGTGCTAGTGCCGCCGGGGGGGGTGCGGCCAACGTCCTGACTTTC.

The chain recombines TRBV21-1 with TRBJ2-5; TRBD2 reflects the table's D call only, with no check against the DNA. TRBV21-1 is a pseudogene segment. The CDR3 extends over 16 amino acids. CDR3 DNA sequence: TGTGCCAGCAGCAAAAAAGGAGGGGACCAAGGGAAGACCCAGTACTTC. This gives the protein CASSKKGGDQGKTQYF.